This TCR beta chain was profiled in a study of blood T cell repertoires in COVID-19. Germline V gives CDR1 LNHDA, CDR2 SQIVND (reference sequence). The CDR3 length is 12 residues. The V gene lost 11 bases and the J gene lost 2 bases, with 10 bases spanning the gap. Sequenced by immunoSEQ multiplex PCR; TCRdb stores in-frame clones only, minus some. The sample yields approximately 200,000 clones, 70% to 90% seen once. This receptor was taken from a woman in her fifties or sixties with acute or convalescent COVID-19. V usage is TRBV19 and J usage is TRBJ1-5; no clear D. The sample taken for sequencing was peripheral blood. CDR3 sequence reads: CAASQGNQPQHF. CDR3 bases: TGTGCCGCCAGCCAGGGCAATCAGCCCCAGCATTTT.